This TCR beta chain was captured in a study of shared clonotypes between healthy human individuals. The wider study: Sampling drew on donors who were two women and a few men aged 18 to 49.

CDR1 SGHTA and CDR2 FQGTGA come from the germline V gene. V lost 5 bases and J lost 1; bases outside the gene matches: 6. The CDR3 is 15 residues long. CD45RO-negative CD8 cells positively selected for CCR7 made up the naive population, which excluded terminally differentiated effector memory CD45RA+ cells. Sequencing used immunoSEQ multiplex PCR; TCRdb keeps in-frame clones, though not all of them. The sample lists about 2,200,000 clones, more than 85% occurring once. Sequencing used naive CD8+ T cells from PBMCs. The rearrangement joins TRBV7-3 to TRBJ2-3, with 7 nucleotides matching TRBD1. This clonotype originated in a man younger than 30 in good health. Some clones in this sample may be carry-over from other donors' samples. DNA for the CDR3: TGTGCCAGCAGCACAGGGGTGGCAGGCACAGATACGCAGTATTTT. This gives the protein CASSTGVAGTDTQYF.